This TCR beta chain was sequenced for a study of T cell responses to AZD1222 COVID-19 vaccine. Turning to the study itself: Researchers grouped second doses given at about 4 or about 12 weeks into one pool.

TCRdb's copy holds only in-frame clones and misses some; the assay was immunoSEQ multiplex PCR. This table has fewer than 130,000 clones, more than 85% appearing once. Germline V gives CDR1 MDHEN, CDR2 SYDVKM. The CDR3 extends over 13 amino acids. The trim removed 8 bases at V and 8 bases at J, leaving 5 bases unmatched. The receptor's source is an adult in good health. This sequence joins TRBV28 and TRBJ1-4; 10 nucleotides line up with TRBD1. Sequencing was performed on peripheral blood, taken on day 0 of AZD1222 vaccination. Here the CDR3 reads CASRGTGDEKLFF. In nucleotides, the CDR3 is TGTGCCAGCCGAGGGACAGGGGACGAAAAACTGTTTTTT.